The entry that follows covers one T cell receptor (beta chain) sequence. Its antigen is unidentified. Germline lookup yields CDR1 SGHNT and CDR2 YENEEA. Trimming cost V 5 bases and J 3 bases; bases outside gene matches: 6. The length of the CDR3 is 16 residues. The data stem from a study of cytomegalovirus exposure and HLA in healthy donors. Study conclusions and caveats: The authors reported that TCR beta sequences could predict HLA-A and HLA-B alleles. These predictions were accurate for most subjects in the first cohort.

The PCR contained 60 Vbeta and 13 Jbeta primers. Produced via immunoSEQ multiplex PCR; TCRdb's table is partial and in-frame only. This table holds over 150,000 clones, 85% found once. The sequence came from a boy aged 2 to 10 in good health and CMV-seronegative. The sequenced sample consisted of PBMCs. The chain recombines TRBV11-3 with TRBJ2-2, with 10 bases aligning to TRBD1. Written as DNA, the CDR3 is TGTGCCAGCAGCCCAGGACAGGGGGGTTACACCGGGGAGCTGTTTTTT. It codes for CASSPGQGGYTGELFF.